This TCR beta chain was observed in a study of blood T cells in healthy people across ages. Findings of the study overall: Naive and antigen-experienced cells could not be conclusively compared, given unsorted PBMCs.

A sample-barcoded 5' primer and a J-beta primer mix were used in a second PCR of roughly 7 to 11 cycles. Tagging of each cDNA molecule was performed by a template-switch adaptor with 12 random nucleotides. TCRdb reanalysed the 5' RACE reads using MiXCR and keeps one entry per CDR3 protein. The profile shows about 640,000 distinct CDR3 sequences, around two fifths of them singletons. As to this clonotype: The antigen is undetermined.

The TCR comes from a man older than 75 in good health. The sequencing sample was made of blood.

Here the CDR3 DNA reads TGTGCCAGCAGTGACAGGGGCGAAACCGACGAGCAGTACTTC. Encoded protein: CASSDRGETDEQYF. The gene calls are TRBV6-2 or TRBV6-3 and TRBJ2-4, with TRBD1 matching 8 bases. The DNA end is a closer match to TRBJ2-7, so the J assignment may be wrong. The CDR3 consists of 14 residues. Germline values: CDR1 MNHEY, CDR2 SVGEGT.